This T cell receptor (beta chain) was captured in a study of cytomegalovirus exposure and HLA in healthy donors. For this clone: The antigen is not known.

PCR used 60 Vbeta primers and 13 Jbeta primers. Sequencing was performed with immunoSEQ multiplex PCR; in TCRdb, only in-frame clones are kept and a portion is missing. The repertoire includes about 200,000 clones, approximately 77% of them detected once, and approximately 3.6% sits in the top ten. Points from the study as a whole: Immune exposure information available was restricted to CMV serostatus.

Looked up from germline, CDR1 is LNHNV and CDR2 is YYDKDF (reference sequence). V dropped 0 bases and J dropped 0 bases, with 12 bases sitting between them. CDR3 length: 17 residues. The chain has TRBV15 and TRBJ2-4; D possibly corresponds to TRBD1 (6 bases). Sequenced: PBMCs. This receptor was identified in a man in his forties or fifties in good health and CMV-seropositive. The CDR3 reads CATSRDQTGLAKNIQYF. Here the CDR3 DNA reads TGTGCCACCAGCAGAGATCAGACAGGACTAGCCAAAAACATTCAGTACTTC.